This entry features one T cell receptor (beta chain) sequence. Its cognate antigen is unknown. Alongside CTLA-4 blockade with ipilimumab, patients with chemo-refractory metastatic non-small-cell lung cancer received focal radiation. J was trimmed by 5 bases and V by 2 bases; bases with no gene match: 9. The CDR3 runs 16 residues. Germline V lookup: CDR1 MNHNS, CDR2 SASEGT. The sample is drawn from a study of radiotherapy plus CTLA-4 blockade in lung cancer. About the study: 15% to 20% of patients responded objectively, and roughly 30% achieved disease control.

General study points: Alongside interferon-beta, early blood T cell clone dynamics were reportedly the best predictor of response. Radiotherapy plus ipilimumab was followed by expansion in blood of tumor-derived TCR clones.

Libraries were prepared by immunoSEQ multiplex PCR; TCRdb keeps only in-frame clonotypes and omits some of them. This table has tens of thousands of clones, roughly 85% appearing once. V usage is TRBV6-1 and J usage is TRBJ2-1, with 7 bases identical to TRBD1. The sequence came from a human donor with non-small cell lung cancer who had a complete response to radiotherapy plus ipilimumab. Sample: peripheral blood, taken from a patient treated with radiotherapy plus ipilimumab. The CDR3, as DNA: TGTGCCAGCAGTGAAAAAGTCGACAGGGCGAACAATGAGCAGTTCTTC. Its translation: CASSEKVDRANNEQFF.